A selection of T cell receptor beta chains follows, all from one sample in a study of control samples from healthy donors and cancer patients. Assay: immunoSEQ multiplex PCR; the TCRdb copy retains only in-frame clones and omits some. The sample lists some 44,000 clones, 70% seen once, with approximately 17% in the top ten. Material for sequencing was formalin-fixed, paraffin-embedded tissue. These receptors all come from a male donor with melanoma. The CDR3 runs from the conserved cysteine through the conserved F or W. D genes are given only for firm matches. Clone size is stated in some rows and not others, as once, few, many or a class when expanded.

d_call	clone_size	v_call	j_call	cdr3_aa	cdr3_nt
TRBD1	few	TRBV5-1	TRBJ2-3	CASSLWGQGTDTQYF	TGCGCCAGCAGTCTCTGGGGACAGGGCACAGATACGCAGTATTTT
.	few	TRBV24-1	TRBJ1-2	CATSDSGGVPDYGYTF	TGTGCCACCAGTGATTCGGGGGGGGTTCCAGACTATGGCTACACCTTC
TRBD2	.	TRBV29-1	TRBJ2-3	CSVSGLAGVIDTQYF	TGCAGCGTTTCAGGACTAGCGGGAGTCATAGATACGCAGTATTTT
TRBD1	once	TRBV28	TRBJ1-2	CASTRQGFGYGYTF	TGTGCCAGCACTAGACAGGGGTTCGGCTATGGCTACACCTTC
TRBD1	.	TRBV2	TRBJ1-1	CASTQGGQKKAFF	TGTGCCAGCACACAGGGGGGGCAGAAAAAAGCTTTCTTT
.	.	TRBV5-1	TRBJ2-3	CASSAGLDHTDTQYF	TGCGCCAGCAGCGCGGGACTGGATCACACAGATACGCAGTATTTT
TRBD1	.	TRBV4-1	TRBJ1-1	CASSQAQGDDTEAFF	TGCGCCAGCAGCCAAGCCCAGGGGGATGACACTGAAGCTTTCTTT
.	.	TRBV3-1/TRBV3-2	TRBJ1-2	CASSQGNVRGVGHGYTF	TGTGCCAGCAGCCAGGGTAATGTCAGAGGTGTAGGGCATGGCTACACCTTC
.	.	TRBV19	TRBJ1-2	CATSSRGPVNYGYTF	TGTGCCACCTCCTCGCGGGGGCCCGTTAACTATGGCTACACCTTC
TRBD1	.	TRBV19	TRBJ1-2	CASSWDREAMSYTF	TGTGCCAGTAGCTGGGACAGGGAGGCTATGAGCTACACCTTC
TRBD2	.	TRBV9	TRBJ2-7	CASSVGEGLAGSKQYF	TGTGCCAGCAGCGTAGGAGAGGGACTAGCGGGATCCAAGCAGTACTTC
.	.	TRBV6-6	TRBJ1-4	CASSLDRINEKLFF	TGTGCCAGCAGTCTGGACAGAATCAATGAAAAACTGTTTTTT
.	.	TRBV29-1	TRBJ2-2	CSVGGSSGELFF	TGCAGCGTTGGGGGGAGTTCCGGGGAGCTGTTTTTT
TRBD1	once	TRBV29-1	TRBJ1-4	CSVIGQGIEKLFF	TGCAGCGTTATCGGACAGGGAATTGAAAAACTGTTTTTT
.	.	TRBV21-1	TRBJ2-7	CASSIDRYEQYF	TGTGCCAGCAGCATAGACCGATACGAGCAGTACTTC
.	.	TRBV19	TRBJ1-1	CASGPRERTEAFF	TGTGCCAGTGGCCCCAGGGAAAGGACTGAAGCTTTCTTT
.	.	TRBV11-3	TRBJ2-3	CASSLMRTDTQYF	TGTGCCAGCAGCTTAATGCGCACAGATACGCAGTATTTT
.	.	TRBV5-1	TRBJ1-6	CASSGSYNSPLHF	TGCGCCAGCAGTGGGTCCTATAATTCACCCCTCCACTTT
.	medium-sized	TRBV28	TRBJ1-6	CASSFGFSSYNSPLHF	TGTGCCAGCAGTTTCGGGTTTAGCTCCTATAATTCACCCCTCCACTTT
.	.	TRBV2	TRBJ1-1	CASLPTIRLNTEAFF	TGTGCCAGCCTACCGACTATCAGGCTGAACACTGAAGCTTTCTTT
.	few	TRBV20-1	TRBJ2-5	CSARVRSQYF	TGCAGTGCTAGGGTCCGGTCCCAGTACTTC
TRBD1	medium-sized	TRBV28	TRBJ1-5	CASSRSGQGLNQPQHF	TGTGCCAGCAGCAGATCGGGACAGGGGCTTAATCAGCCCCAGCATTTT
.	.	TRBV19	TRBJ2-5	CASSIEGTGGRTQYF	TGTGCCAGTAGTATAGAAGGGACGGGGGGCAGGACCCAGTACTTC
.	.	TRBV28	TRBJ2-6	CAGRQSGANVLTF	TGTGCCGGGAGACAGTCTGGGGCCAACGTCCTGACTTTC
.	.	TRBV19	TRBJ2-7	CASSIQADLTYEQYF	TGTGCCAGTAGTATCCAAGCGGATCTAACCTACGAGCAGTACTTC
.	.	TRBV9	TRBJ2-7	CASSPQGPYEQYF	TGTGCCAGCAGCCCCCAGGGGCCCTACGAGCAGTACTTC
.	once	TRBV24-1	TRBJ2-5	CATSPGVEETQYF	TGTGCCACCAGTCCGGGGGTGGAGGAGACCCAGTACTTC
.	.	TRBV3-1/TRBV3-2	TRBJ1-6	CASGGDSPLHF	TGTGCCAGCGGGGGTGATTCACCCCTCCACTTT
.	.	TRBV28	TRBJ1-6	CASSLPALYSPLHF	TGTGCCAGCAGTTTGCCAGCCCTTTATTCACCCCTCCACTTT
TRBD1	.	TRBV24-1	TRBJ2-5	CATSDLGGTDRGQETQYF	TGTGCCACCAGTGACCTAGGAGGGACGGACAGGGGCCAAGAGACCCAGTACTTC
TRBD1	.	TRBV5-4	TRBJ2-5	CASSSQGAQETQYF	TGTGCCAGCAGCTCACAGGGGGCACAAGAGACCCAGTACTTC
.	.	TRBV10-3	TRBJ1-5	CAISEVGLGNQPQHF	TGTGCCATCAGTGAGGTCGGGTTAGGGAATCAGCCCCAGCATTTT
TRBD2	.	TRBV29-1	TRBJ2-1	CSVGLAGGLLSSYNEQFF	TGCAGCGTTGGGCTAGCGGGAGGTCTCTTATCCTCCTACAATGAGCAGTTCTTC
TRBD1	.	TRBV27	TRBJ2-7	CASSPGQTYYEQYF	TGTGCCAGCAGTCCGGGACAGACTTACTACGAGCAGTACTTC
TRBD1	.	TRBV14	TRBJ2-1	CASSQDRDRVHNEQFF	TGTGCCAGCAGCCAAGACCGGGACAGGGTCCACAATGAGCAGTTCTTC
TRBD1	.	TRBV27	TRBJ2-2	CASSSGQGGTGELFF	TGTGCCAGCAGTTCGGGACAGGGGGGCACCGGGGAGCTGTTTTTT
TRBD1	.	TRBV18	TRBJ1-1	CASSGQPNTEAFF	TGTGCCAGCTCGGGACAGCCGAACACTGAAGCTTTCTTT
TRBD1	.	TRBV5-4	TRBJ1-2	CASSLGGQGYYGYTF	TGTGCCAGCAGCTTGGGGGGACAGGGTTACTATGGCTACACCTTC
.	.	TRBV7-8	TRBJ2-2	CASSLGLLAVGELFF	TGTGCCAGCAGCTTAGGTTTACTAGCTGTCGGGGAGCTGTTTTTT
TRBD2	few	TRBV24-1	TRBJ2-7	CATSDWASGRYEQYF	TGTGCCACCAGTGATTGGGCTAGCGGGAGGTACGAGCAGTACTTC
.	.	TRBV2	TRBJ2-7	CASSPVPGGEQYF	TGTGCCAGCAGCCCGGTACCTGGCGGCGAGCAGTACTTC
.	.	TRBV18	TRBJ1-4	CASSPGVGEKLFF	TGTGCCAGCTCACCGGGAGTTGGTGAAAAACTGTTTTTT
.	.	TRBV11-2	TRBJ1-2	CASSPINRRSYGYTF	TGTGCCAGCAGCCCTATCAACAGAAGGAGCTATGGCTACACCTTC
TRBD1	.	TRBV7-9	TRBJ2-1	CASSLGDRGKQFF	TGTGCCAGCAGCTTAGGAGACAGGGGTAAGCAGTTCTTC
.	.	TRBV3-1/TRBV3-2	TRBJ1-2	CASSRHRNYGYTF	TGTGCCAGCAGCCGCCACCGAAACTATGGCTACACCTTC
.	.	TRBV20-1	TRBJ2-3	CSASFPGDTQYF	TGCAGTGCTAGTTTTCCCGGGGATACGCAGTATTTT
.	once	TRBV12-3/TRBV12-4	TRBJ2-5	CASTTDTQETQYF	TGTGCCAGCACCACCGACACGCAAGAGACCCAGTACTTC
TRBD1	.	TRBV28	TRBJ1-2	CAGGWGYGYTF	TGTGCAGGGGGCTGGGGCTATGGCTACACCTTC
TRBD2	many	TRBV27	TRBJ2-7	CASSLIATAGGVEQYF	TGTGCCAGCAGTTTAATTGCGACAGCGGGAGGCGTCGAGCAGTACTTC
TRBD2	.	TRBV9	TRBJ2-1	CASSTPRTSGSGDEQFF	TGTGCCAGCAGCACCCCCCGCACTAGCGGGAGCGGCGATGAGCAGTTCTTC
TRBD2	once	TRBV5-1	TRBJ2-5	CASKLSGSEETQYF	TGCGCCAGCAAGTTGAGCGGGAGTGAGGAGACCCAGTACTTC
.	.	TRBV9	TRBJ2-7	CASSASNSPYEQYF	TGTGCCAGCAGCGCCTCCAATTCTCCATACGAGCAGTACTTC
.	.	TRBV24-1	TRBJ2-5	CATSEPSQGAETQYF	TGTGCCACCAGTGAGCCCTCACAGGGTGCAGAGACCCAGTACTTC